The 19 T cell receptor beta chains presented below share a single source sample, sequenced in a study of blood T cell repertoires in COVID-19. Libraries were prepared by immunoSEQ multiplex PCR; TCRdb keeps only in-frame clonotypes and omits some of them. The data contain about 480,000 clones, approximately 91% of them singletons. Sample: peripheral blood. The receptors here all came from a woman aged 45-60 years with COVID-19, enrolled during active disease.

This chain joins TRBV3-1 (or the pseudogene TRBV3-2) and TRBJ1-1; D unresolved. The CDR3 loop spans 14 amino acids. The V gene lost 2 bases and the J gene lost 2 bases, with 9 bases spanning the gap. CDR1 and CDR2 (germline): LGHDT, YNNKEL (reference sequence). CDR3 residues: CASSQSEGNTEAFF. CDR3 nucleotide sequence: TGTGCCAGCAGCCAATCGGAGGGCAACACTGAAGCTTTCTTT.

The chain uses TRBV18 and TRBJ1-2; TRBD1 aligns across 7 bases. This CDR3 contains 15 residues. The trim removed 5 bases at V and 4 bases at J, leaving 10 bases unmatched. In germline, CDR1 is KGHSH, CDR2 LQKENI. The CDR3 region has the DNA TGTGCCAGCTCATCTACAGGGGCTTGGGGCTATGGCTACACCTTC. It translates to CASSSTGAWGYGYTF.

The chain couples TRBV6-5 to TRBJ1-2, with D perhaps TRBD1 (6 bases). Trimming took 1 base from V and 8 from J, leaving 11 bases between them. This CDR3 is 13 amino acids long. In germline, CDR1 is MNHEY, CDR2 SVGAGI. For the CDR3, the DNA is TGTGCCAGCAGTTACTGGTCAGGGGACGGCTACACCTTC. It yields the protein CASSYWSGDGYTF.

The gene calls are TRBV7-2 and TRBJ1-1, with D perhaps TRBD1 (5 bases). The V and J ends lost 4 bases and 5 bases respectively, with 17 bases between them. Germline-derived CDR1 and CDR2 are SGHTA and FQGNSA. This CDR3 is 15 amino acids long. The CDR3 DNA follows: TGTGCCAGCAGCTCACTTCCCCAGGGAGGTACTGAAGCTTTCTTT. This codes for CASSSLPQGGTEAFF.

The chain carries TRBV11-3 and TRBJ2-5, with TRBD1 matching over 9 bases. This CDR3 is built from 14 residues. V lost 5 bases to trimming and J lost 5 bases; unmatched junction nucleotides: 6. Germline values: CDR1 SGHNT, CDR2 YENEEA. The CDR3 nucleotides are TGTGCCAGCAGCCAGGGACAGGGTTCGGAGACCCAGTACTTC. This gives the protein CASSQGQGSETQYF.

CDR3 bases: TGTGCCAGCAGTTTTTGGCAGGGAGGCGACGAGCAGTACTTC. Translating gives CASSFWQGGDEQYF. The chain is built from TRBV27 and TRBJ2-7; D might be TRBD2 (6 bases). CDR3 length: 14 amino acids. Trimming took off 3 bases at V and 5 bases at J, with 14 bases between the two ends. Germline V gene lookup returns CDR1 MNHEY and CDR2 SMNVEV (reference sequence).

The chain uses TRBV5-1 and TRBJ2-5; 7 bases map to TRBD2. Trimming took 1 base from V and 4 from J; bases not matched to a gene: 7. Germline assignment: CDR1 SGHRS and CDR2 YFSETQ. The CDR3 spans 15 residues. The CDR3 loop is CASSLTSGAGETQYF. CDR3 bases: TGCGCCAGCAGCTTGACGAGCGGGGCGGGAGAGACCCAGTACTTC.

The rearrangement uses TRBV5-1 and TRBJ1-2, with 7 bases that match TRBD1. The CDR3 extends over 15 amino acids. V lost 0 bases to trimming and J lost 6 bases; unmatched junction nucleotides: 8. Germline CDR1 and CDR2: SGHRS and YFSETQ. The chain's CDR3 is CASSLARRQGNGYTF. The CDR3 region has the DNA TGCGCCAGCAGCTTGGCGCGAAGACAGGGCAATGGCTACACCTTC.

For this clone: An end of the junction differs from the germline gene, which may be a read error. V gene TRBV29-1 combines with J gene TRBJ1-2; a weak D match, TRBD1 (6 bases). This CDR3 has 11 residues. The V gene's germline CDR1 is SQVTM and CDR2 ANQGSEA. This CDR3 reads CSVPGKQGSSF. Here the CDR3 DNA reads TGCAGCGTCCCCGGGAAACAGGGATCCTCCTTC.

In nucleotides, the CDR3 is TGTGCCAGCAGTGAAGTGGCGGGGAAAGGGGACAATGAGCAGTTCTTC. Translation: CASSEVAGKGDNEQFF. The V gene is TRBV6-1, the J gene TRBJ2-1; possible D gene TRBD2, 6 bases. V was shortened by 1 base and J by 5 bases, with 15 bases between the two germline ends. CDR3 length equals 16 residues. CDR1 is MNHNS and CDR2 is SASEGT in the germline V gene.

The chain carries TRBV3-1 (or the pseudogene TRBV3-2) and TRBJ2-1; 7 bases align to TRBD1. Germline assignment: CDR1 LGHDT and CDR2 YNNKEL (reference sequence). The CDR3 runs to 15 residues. Trimming at V came to 3 bases and at J to 6 bases, leaving 8 bases not matched to a gene. The CDR3 loop is CASSHPGQSSNEQFF. The CDR3, as DNA: TGTGCCAGCAGCCACCCGGGACAGAGTTCCAATGAGCAGTTCTTC.

This clone appeared a single time. J is TRBJ1-5 and V is TRBV20-1, with 7 bases that match TRBD1. The CDR3 is 15 amino acids. The trim removed 3 bases at V and 7 bases at J, leaving 12 bases unmatched. The germline gives CDR1 DFQATT, CDR2 SNEGSKA (reference sequence). The DNA of the CDR3 is TGCAGTGCTAGTTCGACTCAGGGGGTTGACCAGCCCCAGCATTTT. Its translation: CSASSTQGVDQPQHF.

V is TRBV11-3 and J is TRBJ1-1; D gene ambiguous. V dropped 5 bases and J dropped 1 base, with 8 bases sitting between them. Germline V lookup: CDR1 SGHNT, CDR2 YENEEA. The CDR3 is made up of 13 amino acids. CDR3 sequence: CASSEEPNTEAFF. CDR3 bases: TGTGCCAGCAGCGAGGAGCCGAACACTGAAGCTTTCTTT.

The chain employs TRBV29-1 and TRBJ2-7; 7 bases agree with TRBD1. The J call may be faulty, since TRBJ2-4 better matches the DNA end. The CDR3 loop spans 13 amino acids. From germline, CDR1 is SQVTM and CDR2 ANQGSEA. The CDR3 DNA is TGCAGCGTCGTAAGGGGGCCCCAAAACATTCAGTACTTC. Encoded protein: CSVVRGPQNIQYF.

This chain uses TRBV29-1 with TRBJ2-1; 15 positions agree with TRBD2. Trimming at V came to 5 bases and at J to 8 bases, leaving 7 bases not matched to a gene. CDR3 size: 15 residues. The V gene's germline CDR1 is SQVTM and CDR2 ANQGSEA. The CDR3 DNA reads as TGCAGCGTTTACAGGACTAGCGGGGGGGGAGATGAGCAGTTCTTC. It codes for CSVYRTSGGGDEQFF.

The chain is built from TRBV6-5 and TRBJ2-3; D not certain. The CDR3 covers 14 residues. CDR1 is MNHEY and CDR2 is SVGAGI in the germline V gene. Trimming shortened V by 4 bases and J by 2 bases, and 10 bases separated the two germline ends. CDR3: CASSSAGYTDTQYF. Here the CDR3 DNA reads TGTGCCAGCAGTTCCGCCGGTTACACAGATACGCAGTATTTT.

The V call is TRBV24-1, the J call TRBJ2-1, with 12 bases lining up with TRBD2. Germline loops: CDR1 KGHDR, CDR2 SFDVKD. V was pared by 4 bases and J by 8 bases, with 20 bases of the junction left unmatched. The CDR3 spans 20 residues. CDR3 in amino acids: CATSEPGASGGAPDGDEQFF. The DNA for the CDR3 is TGTGCCACCAGTGAGCCTGGGGCTAGCGGGGGGGCCCCCGACGGGGATGAGCAGTTCTTC.

V usage is TRBV18 and J usage is TRBJ1-1, with a weak D call TRBD1 (5 bases). The germline CDR1 and CDR2 sequences are KGHSH and LQKENI. With 3 bases removed from V and 5 bases from J, the gap between germline ends came to 19 bases. There are 16 residues in the CDR3. CDR3 coding DNA: TGTGCCAGCTCACCCCCCGGGGGGAGTAGGGGAACTGAAGCTTTCTTT. Protein: CASSPPGGSRGTEAFF.

This chain connects TRBV19 to TRBJ1-5; D call uncertain. CDR1 and CDR2 from the germline V gene are LNHDA and SQIVND (reference sequence). This CDR3 has 15 residues. V shed 2 bases and J shed 7 bases, with 15 bases lying between them. The CDR3 region has the DNA TGTGCCAGTAGTATAAGGCTGGCGGCCGACCAGCCCCAGCATTTT. Encoded protein: CASSIRLAADQPQHF.